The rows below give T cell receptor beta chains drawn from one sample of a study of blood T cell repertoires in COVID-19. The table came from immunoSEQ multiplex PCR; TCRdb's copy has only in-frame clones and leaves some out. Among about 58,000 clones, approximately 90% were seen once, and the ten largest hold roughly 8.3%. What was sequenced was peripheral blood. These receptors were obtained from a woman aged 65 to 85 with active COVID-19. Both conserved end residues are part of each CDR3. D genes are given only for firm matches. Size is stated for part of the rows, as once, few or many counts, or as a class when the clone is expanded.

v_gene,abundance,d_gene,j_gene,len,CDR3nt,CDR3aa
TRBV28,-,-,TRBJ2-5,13,TGTGCCAGCAGTCCCGGACGGGGAGAGACCCAGTACTTC,CASSPGRGETQYF
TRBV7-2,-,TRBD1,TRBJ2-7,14,TGTGCCAGCAGCTTATCGGGACAGGGGATCGAGCAGTACTTC,CASSLSGQGIEQYF
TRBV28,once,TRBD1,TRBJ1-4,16,TGTGCCAGCAGCTCCCCGGGAGGGGGCGACCTTGAAAAACTGTTTTTT,CASSSPGGGDLEKLFF
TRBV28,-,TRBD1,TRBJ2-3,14,TGTGCCAGCAGTCCGCAGGGGGGCACAGATACGCAGTATTTT,CASSPQGGTDTQYF
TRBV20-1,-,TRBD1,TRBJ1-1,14,TGCAGTGCTAGTGTCAGGGGGATAGACACTGAAGCTTTCTTT,CSASVRGIDTEAFF
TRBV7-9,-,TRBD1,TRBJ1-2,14,TGTGCCAGCAGCCTCGGGACAGGGAACTATGGCTACACCTTC,CASSLGTGNYGYTF
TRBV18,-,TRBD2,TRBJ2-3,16,TGTGCCAGCTCACCGGGGACTAGCGGGAGCACAGATACGCAGTATTTT,CASSPGTSGSTDTQYF
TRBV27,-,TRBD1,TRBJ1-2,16,TGTGCCAGCAGTTTGCGCGTGGGGACAGGGGTCGGTGGCTACACCTTC,CASSLRVGTGVGGYTF
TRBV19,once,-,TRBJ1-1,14,TGTGCCAGTAGTATCACAGGGCCAAAGACTGAAGCTTTCTTT,CASSITGPKTEAFF
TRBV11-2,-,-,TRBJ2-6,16,TGTGCCAGCAGCAGAGGGGGGGTTTCTGGGGCCAACGTCCTGACTTTC,CASSRGGVSGANVLTF
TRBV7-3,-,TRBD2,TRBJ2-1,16,TGTGCCAGCAGCTTAATGAGGAGCGGGGGGAACAATGAGCAGTTCTTC,CASSLMRSGGNNEQFF
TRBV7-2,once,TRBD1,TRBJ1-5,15,TGTGCCAGCAGCTTAGAAGGGACAGAGGAACAGCCCCAGCATTTT,CASSLEGTEEQPQHF
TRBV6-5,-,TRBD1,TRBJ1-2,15,TGTGCCAGCAGTTACGCCGGGACAGGGGCGAATGGCTACACCTTC,CASSYAGTGANGYTF
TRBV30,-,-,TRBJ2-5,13,TGTGCCTGGAGTGTTTATTCGCAAGAGACCCAGTACTTC,CAWSVYSQETQYF
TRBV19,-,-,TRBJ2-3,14,TGTGCCAGTAGTATTCAAGAGTCCACAGATACGCAGTATTTT,CASSIQESTDTQYF
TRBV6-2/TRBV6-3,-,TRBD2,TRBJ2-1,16,TGTGCCAGCAGCCGAGGGACTAGCGGTTTCTACAATGAGCAGTTCTTC,CASSRGTSGFYNEQFF
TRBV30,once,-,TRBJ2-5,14,TGTGCCTGGAGTGTCCAACAGGGAGAAGAGACCCAGTACTTC,CAWSVQQGEETQYF
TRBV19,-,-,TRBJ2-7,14,TGTGCCAGTAGTATTGGGGGCGCCGTAGACGAGCAGTACTTC,CASSIGGAVDEQYF
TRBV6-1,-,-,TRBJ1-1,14,TGTGCCAGCAGTGACAGGGAAGTACGCACTGAAGCTTTCTTT,CASSDREVRTEAFF
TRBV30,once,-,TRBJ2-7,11,TGTGCCTGGACGAGGGGGTACGAGCAGTACTTC,CAWTRGYEQYF
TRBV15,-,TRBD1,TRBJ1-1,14,TGTGCCACCGCAGGGGGCGGAGATCGGCTGGAAGCTTTCTTT,CATAGGGDRLEAFF
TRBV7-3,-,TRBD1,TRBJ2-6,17,TGTGCCAGCAGCTGGGACAGTATCCTCTCTGGGGCCAACGTCCTGACTTTC,CASSWDSILSGANVLTF
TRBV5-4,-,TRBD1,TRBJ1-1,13,TGTGCCAGCAGCCCCCAGGGGGGTCGTGAAGCTTTCTTT,CASSPQGGREAFF
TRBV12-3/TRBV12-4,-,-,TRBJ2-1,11,TGTGCCAGCAGCCCCCGGGGTGAGCAGTTCTTC,CASSPRGEQFF
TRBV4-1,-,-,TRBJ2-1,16,TGCGCCAGCAGCCAAGACCCCTCAGCGGTATACAATGAGCAGTTCTTC,CASSQDPSAVYNEQFF
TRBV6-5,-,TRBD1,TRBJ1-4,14,TGTGCCAGCGTAGGGGACAGGTTTAATGAAAAACTGTTTTTT,CASVGDRFNEKLFF
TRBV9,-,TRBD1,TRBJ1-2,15,TGTGCCAGCAGCGAACAGGGGTTAGCTAACTATGGCTACACCTTC,CASSEQGLANYGYTF
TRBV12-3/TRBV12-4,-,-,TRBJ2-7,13,TGTGCCAGCAGTCCCAAAACTAGCCACGAGCAGTACTTC,CASSPKTSHEQYF
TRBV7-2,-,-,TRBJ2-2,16,TGTGCCAGCAGCTTATTCGGGGGAAGCGGCACCGGGGAGCTGTTTTTT,CASSLFGGSGTGELFF
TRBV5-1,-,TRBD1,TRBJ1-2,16,TGCGCCAGCAGCTTGGGCGGGACAGGGAGCCAGAATGGCTACACCTTC,CASSLGGTGSQNGYTF
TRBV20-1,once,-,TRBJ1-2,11,TGCAGGGGGGGGACGGACTATGGCTACACCTTC,CRGGTDYGYTF
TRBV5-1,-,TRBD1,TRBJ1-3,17,TGCGCCAGCAGCCCCCTACCCGACAGGGTCTCTGGAAACACCATATATTTT,CASSPLPDRVSGNTIYF
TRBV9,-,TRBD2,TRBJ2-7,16,TGTGCCAGCAGCAAGGGTGGGACTAGCGGGATTTCCGAGCAGTACTTC,CASSKGGTSGISEQYF
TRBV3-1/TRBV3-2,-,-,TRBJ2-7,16,TGTGCCAGCAGCCGCAATACAGGGACGATTGGGGACGAGCAGTACTTC,CASSRNTGTIGDEQYF
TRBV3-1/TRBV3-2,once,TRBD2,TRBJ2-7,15,TGTGCCAGCAGCCTTATGACTAGCGGGAGGTACGAGCAGTACTTC,CASSLMTSGRYEQYF
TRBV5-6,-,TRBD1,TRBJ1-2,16,TGTGCCAGCAGCTTGGATAGATGGGACAGGGGGTATGGCTACACCTTC,CASSLDRWDRGYGYTF
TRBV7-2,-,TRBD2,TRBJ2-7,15,TGTGCCAGCAGTCGTACTAGCGGGGGACCCTACGAGCAGTACTTC,CASSRTSGGPYEQYF
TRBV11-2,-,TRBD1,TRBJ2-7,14,TGTGCCAGCAGCTTGGCCGGGACAGGGGCCGAGCAGTACTTC,CASSLAGTGAEQYF
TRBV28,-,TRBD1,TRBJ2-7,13,TGTGCCATCCGGACAGGGGCGGCCTACGAGCAGTACTTC,CAIRTGAAYEQYF
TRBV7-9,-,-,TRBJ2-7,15,TGTGCCAGCAGCCCAAAGGGGGGGCCCTCCTACGAGCAGTACTTC,CASSPKGGPSYEQYF
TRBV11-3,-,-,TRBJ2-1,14,TGTGCCAGCAGCTTAGCCCCAGGGGACAATGAGCAGTTCTTC,CASSLAPGDNEQFF
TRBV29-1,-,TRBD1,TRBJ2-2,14,TGCAGCGTTGGGACAGGGGAGGACACCGGGGAGCTGTTTTTT,CSVGTGEDTGELFF
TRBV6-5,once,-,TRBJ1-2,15,TGTGCCAGCAGTTATTCAGGTGTTTCTAACTATGGCTACACCTTC,CASSYSGVSNYGYTF